Listed here are 20 T cell receptor beta chains from one sample, sequenced in a study of T cell responses to AZD1222 COVID-19 vaccine. The repertoire was sequenced with immunoSEQ multiplex PCR; TCRdb's copy has only in-frame clones and lacks some. The sample lists 200,000 or so clones, 85% to 95% occurring once. Sequencing used peripheral blood, obtained 28 days after the second AZD1222 dose. These receptors all stem from an adult who received the AZD1222 COVID-19 vaccine.

The V and J genes are TRBV19 and TRBJ1-5, with 9 bases lining up with TRBD1. The CDR3 loop spans 19 amino acids. V trimming: 0 bases; J trimming: 4 bases; junction bases outside the gene matches: 13. The germline V gene has CDR1 LNHDA and CDR2 SQIVND (reference sequence). The CDR3, as DNA: TGTGCCAGTAGTATAGATACGGGACAGGGCTTTGGTTGGAATCAGCCCCAGCATTTT. This codes for CASSIDTGQGFGWNQPQHF.

The rearrangement joins TRBV2 to TRBJ1-2; perhaps TRBD1 as D (5 bases). Germline loops: CDR1 SNHLY, CDR2 FYNNEI. V dropped 6 bases and J dropped 1 base, with 15 bases sitting between them. This CDR3 has 15 residues. CDR3: CASRKTVLDNYGYTF. As DNA, the CDR3 is TGTGCCAGCAGAAAGACAGTCCTGGATAACTATGGCTACACCTTC.

This chain uses TRBV3-1 (or the pseudogene TRBV3-2) with TRBJ2-7, with no clear D. Germline V gene data show CDR1 as LGHDT and CDR2 as YNNKEL (reference sequence). V gave up 2 bases and J gave up 5 bases, with 7 bases separating them. This CDR3 region has 12 residues. For the CDR3, the DNA is TGTGCCAGCAGCCAATCAGGTAACGAGCAGTACTTC. It translates to CASSQSGNEQYF.

The CDR3 sequence is CASSRGGRSHTEAFF. CDR3 DNA sequence: TGTGCCAGCTCCCGGGGGGGGCGAAGTCACACTGAAGCTTTCTTT. The chain carries TRBV18 and TRBJ1-1; D might be TRBD1 (6 bases). CDR1 and CDR2 (germline): KGHSH, LQKENI. The CDR3 spans 15 residues. V was cut by 6 bases and J by 3 bases, with 17 bases left in between.

This CDR3 reads CATSRGQGPQETQYF. CDR3 sequence (DNA): TGTGCCACCAGCAGAGGGCAGGGCCCTCAAGAGACCCAGTACTTC. The rearrangement links TRBV15 to TRBJ2-5, with a weak D call TRBD1 (5 bases). The germline V and J ends were trimmed by 1 base and 2 bases, with 11 bases remaining between them. The germline CDR1 and CDR2 sequences are LNHNV and YYDKDF (reference sequence). This CDR3 region has 15 residues.

The chain recombines TRBV25-1 with TRBJ1-3; D is possibly TRBD1 (5 bases). The CDR3 runs to 13 residues. The germline CDR1 and CDR2 sequences are MGHDK and SYGVNS. V lost 2 bases, J lost 3 bases, and 5 bases lay in between. CDR3 loop: CASSEQGGNTIYF. CDR3 sequence (DNA): TGTGCCAGCAGTGAACAGGGTGGAAACACCATATATTTT.

The chain is built from TRBV7-2 and TRBJ2-5; weak D call: TRBD2 (5 bases). Per the germline V gene, CDR1 is SGHTA and CDR2 is FQGNSA. The CDR3 sequence is 17 residues long. V lost 2 bases and J lost 1, with 17 bases in between. CDR3 region: CASSLQRTTNLQETQYF. Here the CDR3 DNA reads TGTGCCAGCAGCTTACAGCGGACCACAAATCTCCAAGAGACCCAGTACTTC.

The V and J genes are TRBV6-5 and TRBJ1-1; 10 bases map to TRBD1. Trimming took 9 bases from V and 2 from J; bases not matched to a gene: 3. This CDR3 has 13 residues. Germline assignment: CDR1 MNHEY and CDR2 SVGAGI. The CDR3 protein is CASGDRGNTEAFF. In nucleotides, the CDR3 is TGTGCCAGTGGGGACAGGGGTAACACTGAAGCTTTCTTT.

The chain joins TRBV7-8 to TRBJ2-2; the D is unclear. Germline CDR1 reads SGHVS; CDR2 reads FQNEAQ. V was pared by 6 bases and J by 2 bases, with 13 bases between. The CDR3 contains 15 residues. CDR3 in DNA: TGTGCCAGCAGTCTGCTTCCCTATAACACCGGGGAGCTGTTTTTT. Its protein is CASSLLPYNTGELFF.

V is TRBV5-4 and J is TRBJ1-1, with D possibly being TRBD1 (6 bases). This CDR3 region has 13 residues. Deletions cut 4 bases from V and 2 bases from J, with 9 bases between. Germline-derived CDR1 and CDR2 are SGHNT and YYREEE (reference sequence). The CDR3 protein is CASSPQGNTEAFF. CDR3 DNA sequence: TGTGCCAGCAGCCCACAGGGAAACACTGAAGCTTTCTTT.

The chain is built from TRBV29-1 and TRBJ1-2; D might be TRBD1 (6 bases). The CDR3 covers 13 residues. Between the trimmed V and J ends, which lost 7 bases and 4 bases, there was a span of 16 bases. Germline CDR1 reads SQVTM; CDR2 reads ANQGSEA. The CDR3: CSAGGLRGYGYTF. Written as DNA, the CDR3 is TGCAGCGCCGGGGGCTTACGCGGCTATGGCTACACCTTC.

V gene TRBV12-3 or TRBV12-4 combines with J gene TRBJ1-1, with a weak D call TRBD1 (5 bases). This CDR3 has 12 residues. Between the trimmed V and J ends, which lost 5 bases and 12 bases, there was a span of 16 bases. The CDR3 nucleotides read TGTGCCAGCAGTCCTCCTGGGGGGAAACCTTTCTTT. As protein: CASSPPGGKPFF.

This chain uses TRBV2 with TRBJ2-5, with 7 bases identical to TRBD1. Losses at the gene ends were 7 bases for V and 4 bases for J; bases not matched to a gene: 6. This CDR3 contains 13 residues. Germline-derived CDR1 and CDR2 are SNHLY and FYNNEI. The CDR3 DNA reads TGTGCCAGCAATTGGGACAGCCGAGAGACCCAGTACTTC. Residues: CASNWDSRETQYF.

The rearrangement joins TRBV5-1 to TRBJ1-3, with D uncertain. Trimming took 3 bases from V and 2 from J, leaving 12 bases between them. This CDR3 region has 15 residues. Germline-derived CDR1 and CDR2 are SGHRS and YFSETQ. The CDR3 reads CASSSPSGPGNTIYF. The CDR3 nucleotides read TGCGCCAGCAGCTCCCCCTCGGGCCCTGGAAACACCATATATTTT.

V is TRBV3-1 (or the pseudogene TRBV3-2) and J is TRBJ2-7, with 9 bases matching TRBD1. V shed 3 bases and J 5 bases; nucleotides not matched to a gene: 11. Germline lookup yields CDR1 LGHDT and CDR2 YNNKEL (reference sequence). The CDR3 loop spans 16 amino acids. CDR3 region: CASSHWSLQGANEQYF. CDR3 in DNA: TGTGCCAGCAGCCATTGGAGCCTACAGGGGGCGAACGAGCAGTACTTC.

This rearrangement joins TRBV18 to TRBJ2-7; 8 positions match TRBD1. The germline CDR1 and CDR2 sequences are KGHSH and LQKENI. This CDR3 spans 14 amino acids. J lost 4 bases, V lost 3 bases, and 5 bases had no gene match. CDR3 bases: TGTGCCAGCTCACCGAGGACAGGGTCGTACGAGCAGTACTTC. Amino acids: CASSPRTGSYEQYF.

The chain combines TRBV6-6 with TRBJ1-1; D is uncertain. Trimming shortened V by 2 bases and J by 7 bases, and 8 bases separated the two germline ends. This CDR3 contains 12 residues. Germline V CDR1 and CDR2: MNHNY, SVGAGI (reference sequence). The CDR3 reads CASSYDRNEAFF. CDR3 DNA sequence: TGTGCCAGCAGTTACGACCGAAATGAAGCTTTCTTT.

The chain is built from TRBV11-3 and TRBJ2-2; D is tentatively TRBD1 or TRBD2 (5 bases each). Germline loops: CDR1 SGHNT, CDR2 YENEEA. There are 17 residues in the CDR3. Trimming left V 0 bases short and J 1 base short, with 12 bases between. DNA for the CDR3: TGTGCCAGCAGCTTAGAGGGGACGTTTGGGAACACCGGGGAGCTGTTTTTT. Its protein product is CASSLEGTFGNTGELFF.

The chain is built from TRBV19 and TRBJ1-1; D uncertain. Germline V CDR1 and CDR2: LNHDA, SQIVND (reference sequence). V dropped 7 bases and J dropped 1 base, with 10 bases sitting between them. The CDR3 is 13 amino acids. CDR3 DNA sequence: TGTGCCAGTAAGTCCGAGAGGAACACTGAAGCTTTCTTT. This gives the protein CASKSERNTEAFF.

This rearrangement joins TRBV6-5 to TRBJ1-1, with 12 nucleotides matching TRBD1. Trimming took 8 bases from V and 6 from J; bases not matched to a gene: 4. The CDR3 is 13 residues long. Germline loops: CDR1 MNHEY, CDR2 SVGAGI. CDR3 in DNA: TGTGCCAGCGAGGGACAGGGGGCATCTGAAGCTTTCTTT. This translates into CASEGQGASEAFF.